The rows below give T cell receptor beta chains drawn from one sample of a study of cytomegalovirus exposure and HLA in healthy donors. Repertoires were generated with immunoSEQ multiplex PCR, while TCRdb's copy carries only in-frame clones and drops some. This sample has approximately 200,000 clones, with 84% found just once. Sequencing used PBMCs. These receptors were taken from a man younger than 35 in good health and CMV-seropositive. CDR3s include the opening cysteine and the closing phenylalanine or tryptophan. D genes are given only for firm matches. Expanded clones are given a class, and other clones once, few, many or no size at all.

TGTGCCAGCAGTTATGGACAGGGGTCACAGCCCCAGCATTTT	CASSYGQGSQPQHF	TRBV6-5	TRBJ1-5	NA	TRBD1
TGTGCCAGCAGCCGACAGGTAATGGGGCCCTACGAGCAGTACTTC	CASSRQVMGPYEQYF	TRBV11-2	TRBJ2-7	NA	NA
TGTGCCATCAGTGGGACAGGGGTCTACGAGCAGTACTTC	CAISGTGVYEQYF	TRBV10-3	TRBJ2-7	NA	TRBD1
TGTGCCTGGAGCGCTACAGGGGTCTCCTACAATGAGCAGTTCTTC	CAWSATGVSYNEQFF	TRBV30	TRBJ2-1	NA	TRBD1
TGTGCCAGCAGCGTAGCTACTAGCGGGAGTTACACCGGGGAGCTGTTTTTT	CASSVATSGSYTGELFF	TRBV9	TRBJ2-2	NA	TRBD2
TGTGCCAGCGACACCACAGGAGGGGAAAAACTGTTTTTT	CASDTTGGEKLFF	TRBV7-9	TRBJ1-4	NA	NA
TGCAGCGCTGGACAGGACAGCTATGGCTACACCTTC	CSAGQDSYGYTF	TRBV29-1	TRBJ1-2	NA	TRBD1
TGTGCCAGCAGTTACTACCGGGACAGGGGGCCCGAGCAGTACTTC	CASSYYRDRGPEQYF	TRBV28	TRBJ2-7	NA	TRBD1
TGCGCCAGCAGCTTGGGTGCGGATTACAATGAGCAGTTCTTC	CASSLGADYNEQFF	TRBV5-1	TRBJ2-1	NA	NA
TGTGCCAGCAGCGTAGGAGGGGGTGTGGGCACTGAAGCTTTCTTT	CASSVGGGVGTEAFF	TRBV9	TRBJ1-1	NA	NA
TGCAGCGTTGCACTCCAACAGGGGCCCTACGAGCAGTACTTC	CSVALQQGPYEQYF	TRBV29-1	TRBJ2-7	NA	TRBD1
TGTGCCAGCAGTCCACCGACAGGGGGGAAACTGTTTTTT	CASSPPTGGKLFF	TRBV6-6	TRBJ1-4	NA	TRBD1
TGTGCCAGCAGCTTCGGACTCCTTAACACAGATACGCAGTATTTT	CASSFGLLNTDTQYF	TRBV5-6	TRBJ2-3	NA	NA
TGTGCCAGCAGTTCCAAGGGACAGGGAAAGATCTCGACCCAGTACTTC	CASSSKGQGKISTQYF	TRBV6-6	TRBJ2-5	NA	TRBD1
TGTGCCAGCGGTTCGCCGTTTAGCAATGAGCAGTTCTTC	CASGSPFSNEQFF	TRBV7-2	TRBJ2-1	NA	NA
TGTGCCAGCAGCTCAGGACTAGCGGTCGAGGGTACGCAGTATTTT	CASSSGLAVEGTQYF	TRBV5-4	TRBJ2-3	NA	TRBD2
TGTGCCAGCAGTGGGGGGGATGAGCAGTTCTTC	CASSGGDEQFF	TRBV25-1	TRBJ2-1	many	NA
TGTGCCAGTCGGACTAGCGGGAGTTACGAGCAGTACTTC	CASRTSGSYEQYF	TRBV19	TRBJ2-7	NA	TRBD2
TGTGCCAGCAGCCAAGGAGGGTGGGAGGGGGGCACAGATACGCAGTATTTT	CASSQGGWEGGTDTQYF	TRBV4-2	TRBJ2-3	NA	NA
TGTGCCAGCAGCTTCTCCCGGGGAATGGCGCACTATGGCTACACCTTC	CASSFSRGMAHYGYTF	TRBV5-6	TRBJ1-2	few	NA
TGTGCCACCCGGACTAGCGGCAATGAGCAGTTCTTC	CATRTSGNEQFF	TRBV28	TRBJ2-1	NA	TRBD2
TGTGCCAGCAGCGTACTAGCGGGAGGGAGCACAGATACGCAGTATTTT	CASSVLAGGSTDTQYF	TRBV27	TRBJ2-3	NA	TRBD2